This T cell receptor (beta chain) was profiled in a study of long-term antiretroviral therapy in people with HIV. Germline CDR1 SGHAT, CDR2 FQNNGV. The CDR3 length is 17 residues. V lost 5 bases and J lost 1, with 20 bases in between. Without exception, participants with HIV were treated in the United States. The samples comprised roughly 1-10 million cryopreserved PBMC ahead of DNA extraction. Investigators performed immunoSEQ version v3.0 at survey level. Profiling relied on immunoSEQ multiplex PCR, and the TCRdb table lists in-frame clones only, not all of them. The sample shows approximately 22,000 clones, about four fifths of them seen only once.

This receptor was taken from a man aged 35-49 years with HIV. The sample was unsorted PBMCs, taken 0.5 years before starting antiretroviral therapy. The rearrangement uses TRBV11-2 and TRBJ1-1, with D perhaps TRBD1 (5 bases). CDR3 nucleotide sequence: TGTGCCAGCAGCCCCGAGGCGGCCCCGAGGGGGAACACTGAAGCTTTCTTT. It yields the protein CASSPEAAPRGNTEAFF. Based on the CDR3 plus reference TRBV11-2 and TRBJ1-1, the full variable domain is EAGVAQSPRYKIIEKRQSVAFWCNPISGHATLYWYQQILGQGPKLLIQFQNNGVVDDSQLPKDRFSAERLKGVDSTLKIQPAKLEDSAVYLCASSPEAAPRGNTEAFFGQGTRLTVV.